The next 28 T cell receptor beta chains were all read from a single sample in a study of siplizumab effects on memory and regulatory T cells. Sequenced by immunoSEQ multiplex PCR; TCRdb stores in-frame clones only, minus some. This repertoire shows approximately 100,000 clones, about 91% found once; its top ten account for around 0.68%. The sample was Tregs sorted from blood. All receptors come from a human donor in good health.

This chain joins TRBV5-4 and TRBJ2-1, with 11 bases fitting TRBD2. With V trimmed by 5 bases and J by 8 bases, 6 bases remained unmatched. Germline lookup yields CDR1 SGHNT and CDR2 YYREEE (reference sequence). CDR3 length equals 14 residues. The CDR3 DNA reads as TGTGCCAGCAGTAGACTAGCGGGAAAGGATGAGCAGTTCTTC. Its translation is CASSRLAGKDEQFF.

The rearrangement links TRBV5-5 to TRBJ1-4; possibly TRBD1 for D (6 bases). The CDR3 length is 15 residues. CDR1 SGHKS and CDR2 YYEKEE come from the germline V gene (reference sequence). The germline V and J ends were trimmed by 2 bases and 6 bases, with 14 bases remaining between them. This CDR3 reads CASSLYTAGDEKLFF. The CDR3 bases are TGTGCCAGCAGCTTATACACGGCAGGGGATGAAAAACTGTTTTTT.

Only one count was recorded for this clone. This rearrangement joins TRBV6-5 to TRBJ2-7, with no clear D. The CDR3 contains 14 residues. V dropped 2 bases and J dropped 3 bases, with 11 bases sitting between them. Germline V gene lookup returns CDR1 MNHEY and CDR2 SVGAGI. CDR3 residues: CASSYTRNSYEQYF. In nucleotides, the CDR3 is TGTGCCAGCAGTTACACGCGAAACAGCTACGAGCAGTACTTC.

The DNA for the CDR3 is TGTGCCAGCAGTTCCAAGCTAGCGTGGTCCTCCTACGAGCAGTACTTC. It yields the protein CASSSKLAWSSYEQYF. V is TRBV6-6 and J is TRBJ2-7; D might be TRBD2 (6 bases). This CDR3 comprises 16 residues. V dropped 4 bases and J dropped 0 bases, with 16 bases sitting between them. Germline CDR1 MNHNY, CDR2 SVGAGI (reference sequence).

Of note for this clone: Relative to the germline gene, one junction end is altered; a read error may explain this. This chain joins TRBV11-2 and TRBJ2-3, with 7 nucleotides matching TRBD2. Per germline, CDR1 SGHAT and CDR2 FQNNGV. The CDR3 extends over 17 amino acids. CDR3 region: CASSLDGLVRFADTQYF. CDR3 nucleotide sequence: TGTGCCAGCAGCCTAGATGGACTAGTAAGGTTTGCAGATACGCAGTATTTT.

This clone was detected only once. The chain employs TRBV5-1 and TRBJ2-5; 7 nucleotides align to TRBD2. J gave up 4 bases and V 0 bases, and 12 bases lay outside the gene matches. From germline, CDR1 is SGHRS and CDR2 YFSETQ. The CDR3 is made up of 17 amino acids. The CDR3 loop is CASSLGPTSGGRETQYF. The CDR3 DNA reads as TGCGCCAGCAGCTTGGGACCCACGTCGGGGGGTCGAGAGACCCAGTACTTC. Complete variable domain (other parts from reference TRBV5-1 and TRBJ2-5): KAGVTQTPRYLIKTRGQQVTLSCSPISGHRSVSWYQQTPGQGLQFLFEYFSETQRNKGNFPGRFSGRQFSNSRSEMNVSTLELGDSALYLCASSLGPTSGGRETQYFGPGTRLLVL.

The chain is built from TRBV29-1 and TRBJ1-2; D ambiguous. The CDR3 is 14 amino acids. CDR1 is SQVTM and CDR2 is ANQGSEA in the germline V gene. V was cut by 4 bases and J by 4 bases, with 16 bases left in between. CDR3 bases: TGCAGCGTTGCCGTCGCCGGTTATAGCTATGGCTACACCTTC. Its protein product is CSVAVAGYSYGYTF.

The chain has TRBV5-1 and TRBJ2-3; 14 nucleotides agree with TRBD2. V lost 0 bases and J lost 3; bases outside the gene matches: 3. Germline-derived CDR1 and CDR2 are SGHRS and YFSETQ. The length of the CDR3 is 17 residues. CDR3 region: CASSLGLAGGLTDTQYF. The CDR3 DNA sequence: TGCGCCAGCAGCTTGGGACTAGCGGGAGGGCTGACAGATACGCAGTATTTT.

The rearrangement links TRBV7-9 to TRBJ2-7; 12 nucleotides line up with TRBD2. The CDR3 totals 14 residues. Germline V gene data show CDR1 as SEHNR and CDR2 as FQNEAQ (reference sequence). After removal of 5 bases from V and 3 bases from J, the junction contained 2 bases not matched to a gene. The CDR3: CASSRTSGNYEQYF. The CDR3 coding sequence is TGTGCCAGCAGCCGGACTAGCGGGAACTACGAGCAGTACTTC.

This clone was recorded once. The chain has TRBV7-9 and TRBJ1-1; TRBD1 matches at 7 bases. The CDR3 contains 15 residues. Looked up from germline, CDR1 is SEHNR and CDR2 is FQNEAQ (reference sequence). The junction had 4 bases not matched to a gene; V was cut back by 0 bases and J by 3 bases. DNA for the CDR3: TGTGCCAGCAGCTTAGCAGGGGGCGGCGACACTGAAGCTTTCTTT. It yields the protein CASSLAGGGDTEAFF.

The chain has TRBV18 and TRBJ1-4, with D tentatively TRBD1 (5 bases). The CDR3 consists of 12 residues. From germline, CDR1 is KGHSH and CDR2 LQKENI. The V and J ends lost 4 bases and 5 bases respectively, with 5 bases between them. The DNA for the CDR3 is TGTGCCAGCTCACAGGGGAATGAAAAACTGTTTTTT. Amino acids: CASSQGNEKLFF.

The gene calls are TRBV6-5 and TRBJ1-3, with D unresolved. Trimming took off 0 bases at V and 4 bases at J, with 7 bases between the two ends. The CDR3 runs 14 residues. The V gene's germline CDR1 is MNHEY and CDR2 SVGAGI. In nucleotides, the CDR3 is TGTGCCAGCAGTTACTCACAGTCCGGAAACACCATATATTTT. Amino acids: CASSYSQSGNTIYF.

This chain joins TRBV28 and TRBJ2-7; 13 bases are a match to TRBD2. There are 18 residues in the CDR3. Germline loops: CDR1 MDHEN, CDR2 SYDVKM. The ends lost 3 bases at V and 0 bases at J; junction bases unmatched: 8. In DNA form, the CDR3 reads TGTGCCAGCAGTTTTACTAGCGGGAGGGCCCCAAGCTCCTACGAGCAGTACTTC. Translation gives CASSFTSGRAPSSYEQYF. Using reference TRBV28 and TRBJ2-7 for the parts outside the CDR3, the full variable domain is DVKVTQSSRYLVKRTGEKVFLECVQDMDHENMFWYRQDPGLGLRLIYFSYDVKMKEKGDIPEGYSVSREKKERFSLILESASTNQTSMYLCASSFTSGRAPSSYEQYFGPGTRLTVT.

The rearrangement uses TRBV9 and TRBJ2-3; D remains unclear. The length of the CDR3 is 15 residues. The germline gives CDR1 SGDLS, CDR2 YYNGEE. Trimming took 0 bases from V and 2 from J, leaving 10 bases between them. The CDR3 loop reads CASSVAAAYTDTQYF. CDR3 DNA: TGTGCCAGCAGCGTAGCTGCGGCCTACACAGATACGCAGTATTTT.

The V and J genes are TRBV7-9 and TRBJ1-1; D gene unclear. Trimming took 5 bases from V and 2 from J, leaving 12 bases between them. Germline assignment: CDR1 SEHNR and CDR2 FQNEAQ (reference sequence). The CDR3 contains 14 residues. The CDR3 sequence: CASSQPFQNTEAFF. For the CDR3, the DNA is TGTGCCAGCAGCCAGCCATTCCAAAACACTGAAGCTTTCTTT.

In nucleotides, the CDR3 is TGTGCCAGCAGCTTGGCCGGACAGGGTAAGGATCAGCCCCAGCATTTT. Amino acid sequence: CASSLAGQGKDQPQHF. The rearrangement joins TRBV5-6 to TRBJ1-5, with 8 positions matching TRBD1. The germline V gene has CDR1 SGHDT and CDR2 YYEEEE. The CDR3 consists of 16 residues. Trimming removed 0 bases from V and 5 bases from J; junction bases left unmatched: 7. The full variable domain, completed using reference TRBV5-6 and TRBJ1-5, is DAGVTQSPTHLIKTRGQQVTLRCSPKSGHDTVSWYQQALGQGPQFIFQYYEEEERQRGNFPDRFSGHQFPNYSSELNVNALLLGDSALYLCASSLAGQGKDQPQHFGDGTRLSIL.

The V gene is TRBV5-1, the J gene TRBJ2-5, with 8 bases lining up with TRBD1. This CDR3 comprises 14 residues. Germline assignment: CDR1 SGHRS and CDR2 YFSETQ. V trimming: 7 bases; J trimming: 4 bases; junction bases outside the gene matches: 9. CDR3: CASCLGTGLETQYF. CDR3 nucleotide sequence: TGCGCCAGCTGTCTGGGGACAGGACTAGAGACCCAGTACTTC.

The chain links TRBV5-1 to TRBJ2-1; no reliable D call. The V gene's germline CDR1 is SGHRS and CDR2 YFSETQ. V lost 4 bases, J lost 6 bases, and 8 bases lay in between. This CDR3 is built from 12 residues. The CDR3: CASSRAPNEQFF. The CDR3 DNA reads TGCGCCAGCAGCCGGGCCCCCAATGAGCAGTTCTTC.

CDR3 loop: CASSLYGSTYNEQFF. CDR3 nucleotides: TGTGCCAGCAGCTTGTACGGGAGCACCTACAATGAGCAGTTCTTC. This chain connects TRBV5-6 to TRBJ2-1, with TRBD2 as a possible D gene (6 bases). V lost 1 base, J lost 2 bases, and 10 bases lay in between. The germline gives CDR1 SGHDT, CDR2 YYEEEE. The CDR3 contains 15 residues.

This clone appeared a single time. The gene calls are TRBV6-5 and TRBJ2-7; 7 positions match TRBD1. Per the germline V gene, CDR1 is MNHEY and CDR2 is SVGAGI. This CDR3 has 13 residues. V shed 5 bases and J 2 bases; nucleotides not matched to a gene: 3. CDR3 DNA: TGTGCCAGCAGTAGACAGGGAACCTACGAGCAGTACTTC. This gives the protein CASSRQGTYEQYF.

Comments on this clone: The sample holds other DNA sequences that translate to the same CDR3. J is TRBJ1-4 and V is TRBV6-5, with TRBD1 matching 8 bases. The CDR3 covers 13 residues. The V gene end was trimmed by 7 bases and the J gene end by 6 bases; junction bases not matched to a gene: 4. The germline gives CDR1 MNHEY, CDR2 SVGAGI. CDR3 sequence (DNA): TGTGCCAGCACGACAGGGGTGTATGAAAAACTGTTTTTT. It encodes CASTTGVYEKLFF.

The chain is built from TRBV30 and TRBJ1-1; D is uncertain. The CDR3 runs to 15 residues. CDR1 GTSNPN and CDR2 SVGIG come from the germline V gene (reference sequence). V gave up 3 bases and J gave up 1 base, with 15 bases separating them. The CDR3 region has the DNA TGTGCCTGGAGCGATGCGACACACGGGAACACTGAAGCTTTCTTT. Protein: CAWSDATHGNTEAFF. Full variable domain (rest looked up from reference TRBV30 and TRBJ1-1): SQTIHQWPATLVQPVGSPLSLECTVEGTSNPNLYWYRQAAGRGLQLLFYSVGIGQISSEVPQNLSASRPQDRQFILSSKKLLLSDSGFYLCAWSDATHGNTEAFFGQGTRLTVV.

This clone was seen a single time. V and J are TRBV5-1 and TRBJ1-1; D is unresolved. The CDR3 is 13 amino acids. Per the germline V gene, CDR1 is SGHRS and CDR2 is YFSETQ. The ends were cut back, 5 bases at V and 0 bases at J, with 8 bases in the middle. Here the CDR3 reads CASRRTVNTEAFF. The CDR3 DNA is TGCGCCAGCAGACGGACGGTGAACACTGAAGCTTTCTTT. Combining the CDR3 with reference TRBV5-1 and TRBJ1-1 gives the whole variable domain KAGVTQTPRYLIKTRGQQVTLSCSPISGHRSVSWYQQTPGQGLQFLFEYFSETQRNKGNFPGRFSGRQFSNSRSEMNVSTLELGDSALYLCASRRTVNTEAFFGQGTRLTVV.

The CDR3 loop is CAWSRGTGGGTDTQYF. The CDR3 region has the DNA TGTGCCTGGAGTAGGGGGACAGGGGGCGGAACAGATACGCAGTATTTT. The V and J genes are TRBV30 and TRBJ2-3; 12 bases map to TRBD1. The CDR3 has 16 residues. Trimming took 2 bases from V and 3 from J; bases not matched to a gene: 6. The germline V gene has CDR1 GTSNPN and CDR2 SVGIG (reference sequence).

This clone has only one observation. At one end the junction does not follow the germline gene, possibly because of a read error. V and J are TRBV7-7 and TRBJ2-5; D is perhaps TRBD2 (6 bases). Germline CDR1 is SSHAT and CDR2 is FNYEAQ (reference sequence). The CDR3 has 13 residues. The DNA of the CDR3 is TGTGCTAGCAGCCGGGACTCGGGGGAGACCCAGTACTTC. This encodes CASSRDSGETQYF.

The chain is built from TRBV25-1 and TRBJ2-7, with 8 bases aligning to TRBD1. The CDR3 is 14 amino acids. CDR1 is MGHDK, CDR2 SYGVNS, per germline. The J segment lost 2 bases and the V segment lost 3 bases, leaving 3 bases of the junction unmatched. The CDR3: CASSDGQGPYEQYF. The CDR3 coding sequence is TGTGCCAGCAGTGATGGACAGGGCCCCTACGAGCAGTACTTC.

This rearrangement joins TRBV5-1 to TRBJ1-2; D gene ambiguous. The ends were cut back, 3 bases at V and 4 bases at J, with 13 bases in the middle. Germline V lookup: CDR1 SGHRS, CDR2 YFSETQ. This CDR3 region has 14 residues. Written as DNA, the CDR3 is TGCGCCAGCAGCTCTTCAAGGGTCGGCTATGGCTACACCTTC. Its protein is CASSSSRVGYGYTF. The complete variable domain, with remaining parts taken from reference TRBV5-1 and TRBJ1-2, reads KAGVTQTPRYLIKTRGQQVTLSCSPISGHRSVSWYQQTPGQGLQFLFEYFSETQRNKGNFPGRFSGRQFSNSRSEMNVSTLELGDSALYLCASSSSRVGYGYTFGSGTRLTVV.

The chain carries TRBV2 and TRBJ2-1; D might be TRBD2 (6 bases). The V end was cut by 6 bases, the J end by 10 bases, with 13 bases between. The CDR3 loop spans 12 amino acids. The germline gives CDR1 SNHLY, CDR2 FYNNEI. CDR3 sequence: CASSQDYLEQFF. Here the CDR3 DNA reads TGTGCCAGCAGCCAGGACTACCTAGAGCAGTTCTTC.